A selection of T cell receptor beta chains follows, all from one sample in a study of T cell repertoires in cytomegalovirus infection. TCRdb processed the reads anew with MiXCR; each CDR3 protein has one entry. The sample records hundreds of thousands of distinct CDR3 sequences, under 55% being singletons. For these receptors, no antigen is known. The specimen comprised cultured PBMCs, sampled from culture after CMV antigen stimulation. The receptors come from a human donor in good health (CMV status not recorded). Some clones in this sample may be carry-over from other donors' samples. Both conserved end residues are part of each CDR3. Each record gives: CDR3 length, J gene, V gene, D gene, clone size, CDR3 DNA, CDR3 protein. D genes are given only for firm matches. The listing skips clone size in some rows; elsewhere it reads once, few, many or a size class.

cdr3_length: 13; j_call: TRBJ2-5; v_call: TRBV7-8; d_call: .; clone_size: few; cdr3_nt: TGTGCCAGCAGCTTAGAGGTTTGGGAGACCCAGTACTTC; cdr3_aa: CASSLEVWETQYF
cdr3_length: 14; j_call: TRBJ1-6; v_call: TRBV6-5; d_call: .; clone_size: few; cdr3_nt: TGTGCCAGCAGTTCTCCGGGTCTTGGTTCACCCCTCCACTTT; cdr3_aa: CASSSPGLGSPLHF
cdr3_length: 14; j_call: TRBJ1-6; v_call: TRBV7-2; d_call: TRBD1; clone_size: many; cdr3_nt: TGTGCCAGCAGCTTAATGGGACAGGGTTCACCCCTCCACTTT; cdr3_aa: CASSLMGQGSPLHF
cdr3_length: 11; j_call: TRBJ2-7; v_call: TRBV6-1; d_call: .; clone_size: .; cdr3_nt: TGTGCCAGCAGTGCCCGAGACGAGCAGTACTTC; cdr3_aa: CASSARDEQYF
cdr3_length: 14; j_call: TRBJ2-3; v_call: TRBV5-1; d_call: .; clone_size: .; cdr3_nt: TGCGCCAGCAGCTTGATGACAGGTTCAGATACGCAGTATTTT; cdr3_aa: CASSLMTGSDTQYF
cdr3_length: 15; j_call: TRBJ2-1; v_call: TRBV11-2; d_call: TRBD2; clone_size: few; cdr3_nt: TGTGCCAGCAGCTTCACTAGCGGGGGGGCTGGTGAGCAGTTCTTC; cdr3_aa: CASSFTSGGAGEQFF
cdr3_length: 16; j_call: TRBJ1-3; v_call: TRBV7-9; d_call: .; clone_size: .; cdr3_nt: TGTGCCAGCAGCCCCATCGACCGTCTCTCTGGAAACACCATATATTTT; cdr3_aa: CASSPIDRLSGNTIYF
cdr3_length: 15; j_call: TRBJ2-1; v_call: TRBV25-1; d_call: TRBD1; clone_size: .; cdr3_nt: TGTGCCAGCAGTGAAACCGGGACAGGGGCCCCTGAGCAGTTCTTC; cdr3_aa: CASSETGTGAPEQFF
cdr3_length: 15; j_call: TRBJ2-3; v_call: TRBV7-8; d_call: .; clone_size: few; cdr3_nt: TGTGCCAGCAGCCCCCTATCTCGTAACACAGATACGCAGTATTTT; cdr3_aa: CASSPLSRNTDTQYF
cdr3_length: 16; j_call: TRBJ2-3; v_call: TRBV6-6; d_call: TRBD2; clone_size: few; cdr3_nt: TGTGCCAGCAGCCATGGGAGAGCGGGGGGGCGGGATACGCAGTATTTT; cdr3_aa: CASSHGRAGGRDTQYF
cdr3_length: 13; j_call: TRBJ1-1; v_call: TRBV2; d_call: .; clone_size: .; cdr3_nt: TGTGCCAGCAGTGAAAGGTCAGCCACTGAAGCTTTCTTT; cdr3_aa: CASSERSATEAFF
cdr3_length: 11; j_call: TRBJ2-7; v_call: TRBV3-1; d_call: .; clone_size: .; cdr3_nt: TGTGCCAGCAGCCATAGGGACGAGCAGTACTTC; cdr3_aa: CASSHRDEQYF
cdr3_length: 15; j_call: TRBJ2-6; v_call: TRBV6-5; d_call: .; clone_size: few; cdr3_nt: TGTGCCAGCAGTCGAGGGTCCTCTGGGGCCAACGTCCTGACTTTC; cdr3_aa: CASSRGSSGANVLTF
cdr3_length: 13; j_call: TRBJ2-3; v_call: TRBV12-3/TRBV12-4; d_call: .; clone_size: once; cdr3_nt: TGTGCCAGCAGCCACCCCTTCCTGTATACGCAGTATTTT; cdr3_aa: CASSHPFLYTQYF
cdr3_length: 14; j_call: TRBJ1-1; v_call: TRBV6-1; d_call: .; clone_size: .; cdr3_nt: TGTGCCAGCAGTTTCAGAGGAGGCCCCACTGAAGCTTTCTTT; cdr3_aa: CASSFRGGPTEAFF
cdr3_length: 14; j_call: TRBJ1-1; v_call: TRBV6-2/TRBV6-3; d_call: TRBD1; clone_size: .; cdr3_nt: TGTGCCAGCAGTTGGACAGGGGGCCGGACTGAAGCTTTCTTT; cdr3_aa: CASSWTGGRTEAFF
cdr3_length: 13; j_call: TRBJ2-3; v_call: TRBV7-2; d_call: TRBD1; clone_size: .; cdr3_nt: TGTGCCAGCAGCACCCTCGGACAGGGATCGCAGTATTTT; cdr3_aa: CASSTLGQGSQYF
cdr3_length: 14; j_call: TRBJ1-6; v_call: TRBV7-2; d_call: .; clone_size: .; cdr3_nt: TGTGCCAGCAGCCCGACAGCGAACAATTCACCCCTCCACTTT; cdr3_aa: CASSPTANNSPLHF
cdr3_length: 13; j_call: TRBJ2-1; v_call: TRBV4-1; d_call: TRBD2; clone_size: .; cdr3_nt: TGCGCCACCCGACAAGCGGGGTACAATGAGCAGTTCTTC; cdr3_aa: CATRQAGYNEQFF
cdr3_length: 14; j_call: TRBJ2-1; v_call: TRBV7-2; d_call: TRBD2; clone_size: .; cdr3_nt: TGTGCCACCAAGCCTAGGAGGGAGGGGTCTGAGCAGTTCTTC; cdr3_aa: CATKPRREGSEQFF
cdr3_length: 13; j_call: TRBJ2-7; v_call: TRBV20-1; d_call: TRBD1; clone_size: few; cdr3_nt: TGCAGTGCCCCCGGGACAGGGGAATACGAGCAGTACTTC; cdr3_aa: CSAPGTGEYEQYF
cdr3_length: 17; j_call: TRBJ2-1; v_call: TRBV19; d_call: .; clone_size: .; cdr3_nt: TGTGCCAGTAGGGGGCGAATAGGGGAAAACCGCTACAATGAGCAGTTCTTC; cdr3_aa: CASRGRIGENRYNEQFF
cdr3_length: 18; j_call: TRBJ2-3; v_call: TRBV7-2; d_call: TRBD2; clone_size: few; cdr3_nt: TGTGCCAGCAGCTTAAGGCTAGCGGGAGGGCCGGTCACAGATACGCAGTATTTT; cdr3_aa: CASSLRLAGGPVTDTQYF
cdr3_length: 13; j_call: TRBJ1-5; v_call: TRBV2; d_call: .; clone_size: .; cdr3_nt: TGTGCCAGCAGCGCCCAGGTGATTCAGCCCCAGCATTTT; cdr3_aa: CASSAQVIQPQHF
cdr3_length: 15; j_call: TRBJ2-7; v_call: TRBV12-3/TRBV12-4; d_call: TRBD2; clone_size: few; cdr3_nt: TGTGCCAGCAGTTTCATGAGCGGGGGGTACTACGAGCAGTACTTC; cdr3_aa: CASSFMSGGYYEQYF
cdr3_length: 14; j_call: TRBJ2-3; v_call: TRBV7-9; d_call: .; clone_size: .; cdr3_nt: TGTGCCAGCAGCTTTACCAGGCGCACAGATACGCAGTATTTT; cdr3_aa: CASSFTRRTDTQYF
cdr3_length: 14; j_call: TRBJ2-7; v_call: TRBV20-1; d_call: .; clone_size: once; cdr3_nt: TGCAGTGCTAGAGCGGGTAGCGGTCCCTACGAGCAGTACTTC; cdr3_aa: CSARAGSGPYEQYF
cdr3_length: 19; j_call: TRBJ1-5; v_call: TRBV6-1; d_call: .; clone_size: many; cdr3_nt: TGTGCCAGCACCAAGCCCCTACCCCGGGGATCCATGGGCAATCAGCCCCAGCATTTT; cdr3_aa: CASTKPLPRGSMGNQPQHF
cdr3_length: 13; j_call: TRBJ1-5; v_call: TRBV19; d_call: .; clone_size: .; cdr3_nt: TGTGCCAGTAGTTACCTTCATAATCAGCCCCAGCATTTT; cdr3_aa: CASSYLHNQPQHF
cdr3_length: 18; j_call: TRBJ2-3; v_call: TRBV6-2/TRBV6-3; d_call: .; clone_size: .; cdr3_nt: TGTGCCAGCACTTGGAAGGTCGGGACCCGAGAGGGCACAGATACGCAGTATTTT; cdr3_aa: CASTWKVGTREGTDTQYF
cdr3_length: 13; j_call: TRBJ1-2; v_call: TRBV7-1; d_call: .; clone_size: .; cdr3_nt: TGTGCCAGCAGCGGCGAGACAGGTTGGGGCTACACCTTC; cdr3_aa: CASSGETGWGYTF
cdr3_length: 19; j_call: TRBJ2-3; v_call: TRBV25-1; d_call: .; clone_size: .; cdr3_nt: TGTGCCAGCAGTGAATTAGACATGGGTGGTGCGGGGAGCACAGATACGCAGTATTTT; cdr3_aa: CASSELDMGGAGSTDTQYF
cdr3_length: 15; j_call: TRBJ2-7; v_call: TRBV7-2; d_call: TRBD1; clone_size: .; cdr3_nt: TGTGCCAGCAGTAAAACAGGGGGCGCAGAGTACGAGCAGTGCTTC; cdr3_aa: CASSKTGGAEYEQCF
cdr3_length: 15; j_call: TRBJ2-3; v_call: TRBV7-9; d_call: .; clone_size: .; cdr3_nt: TGTGCCAGCAGCTTGAATAGCGGACCGACAGATACGCAGTATTTT; cdr3_aa: CASSLNSGPTDTQYF
cdr3_length: 17; j_call: TRBJ2-3; v_call: TRBV15; d_call: .; clone_size: .; cdr3_nt: TGTGCCACCAGCAGAGATAGGGCTAGCGCGCCCAGGGTGCCGCAGTATTTT; cdr3_aa: CATSRDRASAPRVPQYF
cdr3_length: 16; j_call: TRBJ2-7; v_call: TRBV11-2; d_call: .; clone_size: once; cdr3_nt: TGTGCCAGCAGCTTAGAGTCGCAGAAAGGAACCCCTGAGCAGTACTTC; cdr3_aa: CASSLESQKGTPEQYF
cdr3_length: 15; j_call: TRBJ2-7; v_call: TRBV6-5; d_call: TRBD2; clone_size: few; cdr3_nt: TGTGCCAGCAGCTTCAACGGAGCGGGGGCCTACGAGCAGTACTTC; cdr3_aa: CASSFNGAGAYEQYF
cdr3_length: 13; j_call: TRBJ2-7; v_call: TRBV7-9; d_call: .; clone_size: few; cdr3_nt: TGTGCCAGCAGCAGAATCGCAGGCTACGAGCAGTACTTC; cdr3_aa: CASSRIAGYEQYF
cdr3_length: 14; j_call: TRBJ2-1; v_call: TRBV7-8; d_call: .; clone_size: .; cdr3_nt: TGTGCCAGCAGCTTATTTAGGGATGACAATGAGCAGTTCTTC; cdr3_aa: CASSLFRDDNEQFF
cdr3_length: 13; j_call: TRBJ1-5; v_call: TRBV20-1; d_call: .; clone_size: .; cdr3_nt: TGCAGTGCTACTAACAGGGTCGGTCAGCCCCAGCATTTT; cdr3_aa: CSATNRVGQPQHF
cdr3_length: 16; j_call: TRBJ2-3; v_call: TRBV9; d_call: .; clone_size: .; cdr3_nt: TGTGCCAGCAGGGCTGGGGGGGGGCTTAGCACAGATACGCAGTATTTT; cdr3_aa: CASRAGGGLSTDTQYF
cdr3_length: 15; j_call: TRBJ2-2; v_call: TRBV28; d_call: .; clone_size: few; cdr3_nt: TGTGCCAGCAGTTTAATAGGGGTGAACACCGGGGAGCTGTTTTTT; cdr3_aa: CASSLIGVNTGELFF
cdr3_length: 11; j_call: TRBJ2-3; v_call: TRBV7-2; d_call: TRBD1; clone_size: .; cdr3_nt: TGTGCCAGCACCTCCGGGACAGGGCTGTATTTT; cdr3_aa: CASTSGTGLYF
cdr3_length: 16; j_call: TRBJ2-2; v_call: TRBV11-2; d_call: .; clone_size: .; cdr3_nt: TGTGCCAGCAGCTTAGTTACGGGAGCCATCACCGGGGAGCTGTTTTTT; cdr3_aa: CASSLVTGAITGELFF
cdr3_length: 16; j_call: TRBJ2-7; v_call: TRBV19; d_call: TRBD2; clone_size: .; cdr3_nt: TGTGCCAGTAGTTCCCGACTAGCGGGAGTAGGCTACGAGCAGTACTTC; cdr3_aa: CASSSRLAGVGYEQYF
cdr3_length: 15; j_call: TRBJ2-7; v_call: TRBV27; d_call: .; clone_size: .; cdr3_nt: TGTGCCAGCAGTCTAGGGGTACAGGGAACCTACGAGCAGTACTTC; cdr3_aa: CASSLGVQGTYEQYF
cdr3_length: 14; j_call: TRBJ2-1; v_call: TRBV6-2/TRBV6-3; d_call: TRBD1; clone_size: few; cdr3_nt: TGTGCCAGCAACGGGCAGGGGGTGAACAATGAGCAGTTCTTC; cdr3_aa: CASNGQGVNNEQFF
cdr3_length: 16; j_call: TRBJ1-4; v_call: TRBV7-9; d_call: TRBD1; clone_size: .; cdr3_nt: TGTGCCAGCAGCTCCAGACGGACAGGCATTAATGAAAAACTGTTTTTT; cdr3_aa: CASSSRRTGINEKLFF
cdr3_length: 13; j_call: TRBJ2-3; v_call: TRBV7-2; d_call: .; clone_size: few; cdr3_nt: TGTGCCAGCAGCTCCAGGGACCGGGATACGCAGTATTTT; cdr3_aa: CASSSRDRDTQYF
cdr3_length: 13; j_call: TRBJ1-1; v_call: TRBV29-1; d_call: .; clone_size: .; cdr3_nt: TGCAGCGTTGAATCCAGCTTGGGCACTGAAGCTTTCTTT; cdr3_aa: CSVESSLGTEAFF